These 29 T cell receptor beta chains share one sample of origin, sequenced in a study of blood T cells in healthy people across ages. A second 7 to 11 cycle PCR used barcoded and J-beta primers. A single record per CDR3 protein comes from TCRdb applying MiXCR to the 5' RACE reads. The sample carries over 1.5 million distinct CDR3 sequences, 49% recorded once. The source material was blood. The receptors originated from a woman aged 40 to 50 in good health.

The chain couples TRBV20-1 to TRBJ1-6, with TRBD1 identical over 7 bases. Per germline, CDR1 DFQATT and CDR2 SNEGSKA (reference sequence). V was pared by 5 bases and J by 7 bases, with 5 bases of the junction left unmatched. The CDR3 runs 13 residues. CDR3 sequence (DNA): TGCAGTGCTTCGACAGGGCCGAATTCACCCCTCCACTTT. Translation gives CSASTGPNSPLHF.

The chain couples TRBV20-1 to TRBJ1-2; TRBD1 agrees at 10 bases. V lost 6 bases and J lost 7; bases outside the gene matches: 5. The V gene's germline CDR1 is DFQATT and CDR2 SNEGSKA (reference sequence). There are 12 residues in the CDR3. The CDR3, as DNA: TGCAGTGCCCGACAGGGGGCCTTTGGCTACACCTTC. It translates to CSARQGAFGYTF.

CDR3 DNA: TGTGCCAGCAGTTACTCACAGGGGGCAGGTAGCTATGGCTACACCTTC. Amino acids: CASSYSQGAGSYGYTF. The chain employs TRBV6-6 and TRBJ1-2, with TRBD1 matching 9 bases. V trimming: 0 bases; J trimming: 4 bases; junction bases outside the gene matches: 6. Germline assignment: CDR1 MNHNY and CDR2 SVGAGI (reference sequence). CDR3 size: 16 residues.

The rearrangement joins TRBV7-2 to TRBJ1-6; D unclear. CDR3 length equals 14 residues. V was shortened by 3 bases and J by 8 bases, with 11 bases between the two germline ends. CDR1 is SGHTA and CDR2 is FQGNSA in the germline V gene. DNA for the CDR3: TGTGCCAGCAGCTTGCGGGCCGGGTATTCACCCCTCCACTTT. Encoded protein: CASSLRAGYSPLHF.

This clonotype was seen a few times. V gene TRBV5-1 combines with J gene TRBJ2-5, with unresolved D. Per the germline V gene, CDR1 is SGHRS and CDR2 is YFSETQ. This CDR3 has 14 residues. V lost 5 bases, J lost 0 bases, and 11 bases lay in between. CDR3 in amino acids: CASSLTSYQETQYF. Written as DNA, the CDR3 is TGCGCCAGCAGTTTAACCTCGTACCAAGAGACCCAGTACTTC.

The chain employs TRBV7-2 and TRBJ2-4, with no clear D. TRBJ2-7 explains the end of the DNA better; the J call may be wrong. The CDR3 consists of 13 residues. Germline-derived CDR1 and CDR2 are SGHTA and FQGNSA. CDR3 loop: CASSALAWGEQYF. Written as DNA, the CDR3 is TGTGCCAGCAGCGCGCTGGCATGGGGCGAGCAGTACTTC.

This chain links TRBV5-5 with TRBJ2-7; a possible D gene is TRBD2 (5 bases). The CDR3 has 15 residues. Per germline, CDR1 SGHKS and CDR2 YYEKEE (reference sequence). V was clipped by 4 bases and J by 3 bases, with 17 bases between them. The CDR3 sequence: CASSPPGIQSYEQYF. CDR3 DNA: TGTGCCAGCAGCCCCCCGGGGATACAGAGCTACGAGCAGTACTTC.

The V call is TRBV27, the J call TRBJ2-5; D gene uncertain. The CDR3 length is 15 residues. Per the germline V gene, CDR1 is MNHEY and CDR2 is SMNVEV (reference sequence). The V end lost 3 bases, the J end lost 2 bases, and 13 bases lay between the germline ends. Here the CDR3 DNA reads TGTGCCAGCAGTTTTGGCGGTTGGGGTCAAGAGACCCAGTACTTC. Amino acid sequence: CASSFGGWGQETQYF.

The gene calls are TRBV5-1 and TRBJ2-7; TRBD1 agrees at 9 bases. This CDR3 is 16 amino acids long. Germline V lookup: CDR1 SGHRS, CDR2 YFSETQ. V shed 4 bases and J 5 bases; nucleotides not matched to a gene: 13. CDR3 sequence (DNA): TGCGCCAGCAGCCTGGGCTCCGGGACAGGGCTAGACGAGCAGTACTTC. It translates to CASSLGSGTGLDEQYF.

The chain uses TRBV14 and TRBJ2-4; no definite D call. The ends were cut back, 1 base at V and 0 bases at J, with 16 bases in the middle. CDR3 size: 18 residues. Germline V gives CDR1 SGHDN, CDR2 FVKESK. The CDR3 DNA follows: TGTGCCAGCAGCCAAGTAGTCGGTTCCACATTAGCCAAAAACATTCAGTACTTC. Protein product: CASSQVVGSTLAKNIQYF.

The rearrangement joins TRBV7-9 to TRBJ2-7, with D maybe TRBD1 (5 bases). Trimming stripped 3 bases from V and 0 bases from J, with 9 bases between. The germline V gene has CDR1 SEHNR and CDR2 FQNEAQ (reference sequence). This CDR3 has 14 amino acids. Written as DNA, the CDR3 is TGTGCCAGCAGCTTCCGACAGAGCTCCTACGAGCAGTACTTC. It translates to CASSFRQSSYEQYF.

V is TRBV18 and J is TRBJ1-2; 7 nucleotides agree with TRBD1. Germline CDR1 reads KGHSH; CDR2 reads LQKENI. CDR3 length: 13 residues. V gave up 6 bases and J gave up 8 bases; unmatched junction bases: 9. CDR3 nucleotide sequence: TGTGCCAGCTCCGACAGGGAAGCGAACGGCTACACCTTC. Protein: CASSDREANGYTF.

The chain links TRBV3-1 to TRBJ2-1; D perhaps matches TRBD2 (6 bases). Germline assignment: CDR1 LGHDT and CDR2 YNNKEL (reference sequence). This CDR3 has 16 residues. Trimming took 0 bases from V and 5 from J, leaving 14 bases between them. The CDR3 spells CASSQDRRGAHNEQFF. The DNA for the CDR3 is TGTGCCAGCAGCCAAGATAGGCGGGGAGCACACAATGAGCAGTTCTTC.

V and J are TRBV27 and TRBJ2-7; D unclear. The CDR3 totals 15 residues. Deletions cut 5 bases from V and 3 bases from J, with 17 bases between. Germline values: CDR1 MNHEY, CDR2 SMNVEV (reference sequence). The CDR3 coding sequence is TGTGCCAGCAGTCCCCTGACCTTGCTCGGCTACGAGCAGTACTTC. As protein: CASSPLTLLGYEQYF.

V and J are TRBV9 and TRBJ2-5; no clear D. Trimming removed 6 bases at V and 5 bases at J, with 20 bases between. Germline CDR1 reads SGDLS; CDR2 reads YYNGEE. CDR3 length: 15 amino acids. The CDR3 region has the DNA TGTGCCAGCACTCTAGGGATTCGCCCCCGGGAGACCCAGTACTTC. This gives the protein CASTLGIRPRETQYF.

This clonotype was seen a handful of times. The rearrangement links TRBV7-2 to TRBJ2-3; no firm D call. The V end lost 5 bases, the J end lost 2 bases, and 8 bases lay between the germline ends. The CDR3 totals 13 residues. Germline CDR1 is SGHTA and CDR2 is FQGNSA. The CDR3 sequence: CASSEQTTDTQYF. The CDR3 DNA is TGTGCCAGCAGCGAACAGACCACAGATACGCAGTATTTT.

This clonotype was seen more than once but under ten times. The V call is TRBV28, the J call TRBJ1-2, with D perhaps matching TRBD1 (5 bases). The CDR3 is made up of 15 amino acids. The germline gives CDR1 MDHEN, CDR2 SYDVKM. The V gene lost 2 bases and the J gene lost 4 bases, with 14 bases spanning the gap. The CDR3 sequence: CASSLTFVGGYGYTF. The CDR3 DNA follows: TGTGCCAGCAGTTTAACCTTTGTGGGGGGCTATGGCTACACCTTC.

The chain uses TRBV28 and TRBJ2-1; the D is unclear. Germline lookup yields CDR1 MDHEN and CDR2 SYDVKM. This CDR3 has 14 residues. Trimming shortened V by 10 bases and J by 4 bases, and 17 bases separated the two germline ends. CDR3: CAISKRPDYNEQFF. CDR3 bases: TGTGCCATCTCGAAACGGCCGGATTACAATGAGCAGTTCTTC.

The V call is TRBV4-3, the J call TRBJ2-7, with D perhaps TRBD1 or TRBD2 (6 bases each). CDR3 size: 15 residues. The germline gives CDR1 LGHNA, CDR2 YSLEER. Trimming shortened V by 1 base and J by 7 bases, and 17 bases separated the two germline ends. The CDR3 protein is CASSQAGALYNEQYF. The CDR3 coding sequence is TGCGCCAGCAGCCAAGCGGGGGCCCTCTACAATGAGCAGTACTTC.

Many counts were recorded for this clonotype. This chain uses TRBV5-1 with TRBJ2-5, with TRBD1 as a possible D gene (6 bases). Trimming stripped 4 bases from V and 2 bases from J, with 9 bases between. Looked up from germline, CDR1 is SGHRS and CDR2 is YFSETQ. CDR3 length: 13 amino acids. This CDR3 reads CASSAQGQETQYF. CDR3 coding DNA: TGCGCCAGCAGCGCACAGGGTCAAGAGACCCAGTACTTC. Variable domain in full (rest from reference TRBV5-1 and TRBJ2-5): KAGVTQTPRYLIKTRGQQVTLSCSPISGHRSVSWYQQTPGQGLQFLFEYFSETQRNKGNFPGRFSGRQFSNSRSEMNVSTLELGDSALYLCASSAQGQETQYFGPGTRLLVL.

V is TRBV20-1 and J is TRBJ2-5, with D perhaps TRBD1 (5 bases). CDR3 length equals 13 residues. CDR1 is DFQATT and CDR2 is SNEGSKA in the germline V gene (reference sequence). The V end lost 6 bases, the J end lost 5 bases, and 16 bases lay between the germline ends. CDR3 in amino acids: CSARHSGRETQYF. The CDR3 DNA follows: TGCAGTGCCAGACACTCAGGGCGGGAGACCCAGTACTTC.

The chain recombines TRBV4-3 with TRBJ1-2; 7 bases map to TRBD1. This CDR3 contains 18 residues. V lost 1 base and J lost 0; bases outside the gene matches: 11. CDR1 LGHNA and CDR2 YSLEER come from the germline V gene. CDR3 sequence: CASSQVPGQRFSNYGYTF. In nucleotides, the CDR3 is TGCGCCAGCAGCCAAGTCCCGGGACAGCGCTTTTCTAACTATGGCTACACCTTC.

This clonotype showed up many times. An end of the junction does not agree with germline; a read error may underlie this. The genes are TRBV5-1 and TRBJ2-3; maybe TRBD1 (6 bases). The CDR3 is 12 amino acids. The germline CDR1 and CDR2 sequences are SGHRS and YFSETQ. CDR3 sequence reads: CASRQGTDTQYF. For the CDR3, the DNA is TGTGCCAGCCGACAGGGCACAGATACGCAGTATTTT.

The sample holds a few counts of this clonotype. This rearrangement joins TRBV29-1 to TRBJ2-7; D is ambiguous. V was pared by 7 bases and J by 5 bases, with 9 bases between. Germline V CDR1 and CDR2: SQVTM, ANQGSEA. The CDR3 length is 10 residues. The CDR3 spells CSGIGDEQYF. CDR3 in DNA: TGCAGCGGTATAGGCGACGAGCAGTACTTC.

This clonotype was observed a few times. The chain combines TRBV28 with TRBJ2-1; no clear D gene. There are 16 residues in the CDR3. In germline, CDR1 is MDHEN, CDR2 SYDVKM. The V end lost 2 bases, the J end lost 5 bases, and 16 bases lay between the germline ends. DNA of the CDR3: TGTGCCAGCAGTTTACCCGCCGGACGAAGGCACAATGAGCAGTTCTTC. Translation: CASSLPAGRRHNEQFF.

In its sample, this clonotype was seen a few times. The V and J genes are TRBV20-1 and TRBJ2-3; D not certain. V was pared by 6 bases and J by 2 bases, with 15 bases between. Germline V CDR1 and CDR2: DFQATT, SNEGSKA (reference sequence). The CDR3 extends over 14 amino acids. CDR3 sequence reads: CSAPRNTYTDTQYF. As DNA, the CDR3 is TGCAGTGCCCCGCGGAACACTTACACAGATACGCAGTATTTT.

CDR3: CASSPRQGFSQPQHF. As DNA, the CDR3 is TGTGCCAGCAGTCCACGACAGGGGTTTAGTCAGCCCCAGCATTTT. The chain carries TRBV12-3 or TRBV12-4 and TRBJ1-5, with 8 bases aligning to TRBD1. Trimming at V came to 5 bases and at J to 6 bases, leaving 9 bases not matched to a gene. CDR3 size: 15 residues.

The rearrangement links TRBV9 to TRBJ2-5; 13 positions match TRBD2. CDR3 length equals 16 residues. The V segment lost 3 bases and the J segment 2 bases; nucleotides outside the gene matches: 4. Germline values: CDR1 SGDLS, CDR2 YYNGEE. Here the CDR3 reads CASSAGLAGLQETQYF. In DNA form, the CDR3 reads TGTGCCAGCAGCGCGGGACTAGCGGGACTACAAGAGACCCAGTACTTC.

CDR3 nucleotide sequence: TGCAGTGCTAGGTTGGGACTCCCATGGGAGCAGTACTTC. Its translation is CSARLGLPWEQYF. The chain has TRBV20-1 and TRBJ2-5; tentative D call: TRBD2 (6 bases). The CDR3 spans 13 residues. Germline-derived CDR1 and CDR2 are DFQATT and SNEGSKA (reference sequence). Trimming left V 3 bases short and J 11 bases short, with 19 bases between.